This is a list of T cell receptor beta chains from one sample in a study of blood T cell repertoires in COVID-19. Produced via immunoSEQ multiplex PCR; TCRdb's table is partial and in-frame only. The repertoire holds under 95,000 clones, with under 85% as singletons. Sequenced sample: peripheral blood. The receptors here all came from a woman in her 70s with acute or convalescent COVID-19. The CDR3 runs from the conserved cysteine through the conserved F or W.

j_gene,v_gene,CDR3aa
TRBJ1-2,TRBV9,CASSRGGRIDGYTF
TRBJ2-5,TRBV28,CASRTMTEETQYF
TRBJ2-1,TRBV7-3,CASSSRQGGSEQFF
TRBJ2-3,TRBV9,CASSVALADTDTQYF
TRBJ1-2,TRBV18,CASSPSTGNYGYTF
TRBJ1-1,TRBV15,CATSYDRETEAFF
TRBJ2-7,TRBV29-1,CSGRDRVLYEQYF
TRBJ2-5,TRBV2,CASEGLGRLSQYF
TRBJ1-1,TRBV11-3,CASSLVGVMNTEAFF
TRBJ2-2,TRBV18,CASSGPRAATGELFF
TRBJ2-7,TRBV2,CASSEMASSYEQYF
TRBJ2-3,TRBV21-1,CASSVRTSGVTTDTQYF
TRBJ1-4,TRBV5-6,CASSDFLGTGEKLFF
TRBJ1-6,TRBV11-2,CASSLTAALHF
TRBJ1-2,TRBV2,CASSDGVYGYTF
TRBJ2-1,TRBV10-1,CASSDSQGRSDEQFF
TRBJ2-3,TRBV3-1/TRBV3-2,CASSQASRGYTDTQYF
TRBJ1-2,TRBV3-1/TRBV3-2,CASSKPAGGNYGYTF
TRBJ1-5,TRBV27,CASSAGRVHQPQHF
TRBJ2-7,TRBV18,CASSPDIRYEQYF
TRBJ1-2,TRBV5-1,CASSLNYSPNYGYTF
TRBJ1-2,TRBV19,CASGGTYYGYTF
TRBJ1-2,TRBV6-5,CASSYSIGENYGYTF
TRBJ1-5,TRBV5-1,CASSFGTGNQPQHF
TRBJ1-2,TRBV2,CASSGRLKGNYGYTF
TRBJ2-3,TRBV11-2,CASSLWQGRDTQYF
TRBJ2-7,TRBV11-2,CASSFPGQGSVYEQYF
TRBJ2-7,TRBV20-1,CSAQGRNEQYF
TRBJ1-4,TRBV5-6,CASSWTRTGATNEKLFF
TRBJ2-3,TRBV6-2/TRBV6-3,CASTYSGGGTDTQYF
TRBJ2-5,TRBV11-2,CASSLITGTLQVPQYF
TRBJ1-2,TRBV19,CASSRGQKGNNGYTF
TRBJ1-5,TRBV23-1,CASSRAGQPQHF
TRBJ1-1,TRBV6-1,CASSELNPRTEAFF
TRBJ2-7,TRBV10-3,CAISVRGLAGDFPSNVFYEQYF
TRBJ1-1,TRBV7-6,CASSHHVALNTEAFF
TRBJ2-3,TRBV13,CASSRQADTQYF
TRBJ1-2,TRBV28,CASSFQGTGTF
TRBJ2-7,TRBV3-1/TRBV3-2,CASSPSVRSGGSYEQYF
TRBJ1-2,TRBV7-8,CASNPTGINYGYTF
TRBJ2-1,TRBV4-1,CASSGMQGPYNEQFF
TRBJ2-3,TRBV24-1,CATSGTLTDTQYF
TRBJ1-3,TRBV9,CASSPTGDSGNTIYF
TRBJ2-1,TRBV6-5,CASRTTGYEQFF
TRBJ1-5,TRBV7-3,CASSFTWGQPQHF
TRBJ1-3,TRBV19,CASSIGGSGNTIYF
TRBJ1-2,TRBV20-1,CSASPGTGSYGYTF
TRBJ2-3,TRBV7-9,CASTLRGGVSTDTQYF